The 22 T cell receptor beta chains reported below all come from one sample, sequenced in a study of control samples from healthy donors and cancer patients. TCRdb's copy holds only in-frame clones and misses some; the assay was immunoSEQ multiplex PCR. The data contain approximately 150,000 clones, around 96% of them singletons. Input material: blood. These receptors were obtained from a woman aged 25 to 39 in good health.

For the CDR3, the DNA is TGTGCCTGGAATCCCGGCGGTAATTCACCCCTCCACTTT. Translating it yields CAWNPGGNSPLHF. The rearrangement uses TRBV30 and TRBJ1-6; D is undetermined. Trimming shortened V by 4 bases and J by 6 bases, and 10 bases separated the two germline ends. This CDR3 has 13 residues. CDR1 and CDR2 from the germline V gene are GTSNPN and SVGIG (reference sequence).

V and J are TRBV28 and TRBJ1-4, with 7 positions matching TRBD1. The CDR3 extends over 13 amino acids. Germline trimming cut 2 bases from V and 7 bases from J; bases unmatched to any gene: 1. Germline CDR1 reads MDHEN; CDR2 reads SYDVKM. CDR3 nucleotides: TGTGCCAGCAGTTTAGACAGGGCTGAAAAACTGTTTTTT. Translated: CASSLDRAEKLFF.

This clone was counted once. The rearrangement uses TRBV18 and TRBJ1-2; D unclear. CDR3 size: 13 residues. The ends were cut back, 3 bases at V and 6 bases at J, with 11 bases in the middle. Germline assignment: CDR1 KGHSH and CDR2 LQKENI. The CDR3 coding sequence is TGTGCCAGCTCACCTCATTACGGGGATGGCTACACCTTC. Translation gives CASSPHYGDGYTF.

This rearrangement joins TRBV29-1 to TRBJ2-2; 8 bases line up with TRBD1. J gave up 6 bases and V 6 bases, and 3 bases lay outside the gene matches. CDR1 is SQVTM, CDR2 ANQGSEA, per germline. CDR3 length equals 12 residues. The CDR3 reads CSVAQGAGELFF. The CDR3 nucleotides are TGCAGCGTGGCACAGGGGGCCGGGGAGCTGTTTTTT.

The CDR3 nucleotides are TGTGCCTGGAGCCCCGGAGGGTACGAGCAGTACTTC. It specifies CAWSPGGYEQYF. This chain links TRBV30 with TRBJ2-7, with D perhaps TRBD2 (6 bases). The V gene lost 3 bases and the J gene lost 4 bases, with 10 bases spanning the gap. The germline CDR1 and CDR2 sequences are GTSNPN and SVGIG (reference sequence). The CDR3 covers 12 residues.

Here the CDR3 DNA reads TGTGCCAGCAGTGTAACCGGCGGGCAGTTCTTC. Protein sequence: CASSVTGGQFF. The chain is built from TRBV2 and TRBJ2-1; D remains unclear. The CDR3 sequence is 11 residues long. Trimming pared 4 bases from V and 12 bases from J, leaving 10 bases between. The germline V gene encodes CDR1 SNHLY and CDR2 FYNNEI.

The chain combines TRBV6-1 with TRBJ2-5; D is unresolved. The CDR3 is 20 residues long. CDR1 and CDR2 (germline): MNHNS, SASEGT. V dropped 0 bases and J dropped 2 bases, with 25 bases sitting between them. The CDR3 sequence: CASSEAPYELPRAAQETQYF. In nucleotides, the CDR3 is TGTGCCAGCAGTGAAGCCCCCTACGAACTGCCCCGGGCCGCGCAAGAGACCCAGTACTTC.

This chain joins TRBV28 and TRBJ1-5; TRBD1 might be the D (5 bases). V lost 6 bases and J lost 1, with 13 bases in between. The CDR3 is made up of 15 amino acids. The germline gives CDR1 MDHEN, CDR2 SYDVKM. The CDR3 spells CASRSRETSNQPQHF. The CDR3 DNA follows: TGTGCCAGCAGATCCAGGGAGACGAGCAATCAGCCCCAGCATTTT.

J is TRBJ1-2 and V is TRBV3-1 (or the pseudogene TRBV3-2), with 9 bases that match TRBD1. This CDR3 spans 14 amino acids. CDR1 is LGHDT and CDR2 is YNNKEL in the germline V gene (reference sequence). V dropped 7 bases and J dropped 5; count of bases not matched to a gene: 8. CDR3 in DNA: TGTGCCAGCAACCACAGGGGGCTGGGTTATGGCTACACCTTC. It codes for CASNHRGLGYGYTF.

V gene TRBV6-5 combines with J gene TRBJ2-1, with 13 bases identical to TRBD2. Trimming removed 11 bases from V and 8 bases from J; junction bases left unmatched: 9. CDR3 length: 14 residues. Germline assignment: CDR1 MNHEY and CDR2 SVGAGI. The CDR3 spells CAGQSGTSGDEQFF. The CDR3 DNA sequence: TGTGCCGGTCAATCCGGGACTAGCGGGGATGAGCAGTTCTTC.

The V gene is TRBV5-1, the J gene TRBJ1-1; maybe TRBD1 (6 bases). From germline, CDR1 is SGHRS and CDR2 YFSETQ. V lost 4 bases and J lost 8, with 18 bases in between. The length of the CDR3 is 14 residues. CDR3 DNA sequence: TGCGCCAGCAGCGCCAACAGGGATTCGTCCGAAGCTTTCTTT. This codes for CASSANRDSSEAFF.

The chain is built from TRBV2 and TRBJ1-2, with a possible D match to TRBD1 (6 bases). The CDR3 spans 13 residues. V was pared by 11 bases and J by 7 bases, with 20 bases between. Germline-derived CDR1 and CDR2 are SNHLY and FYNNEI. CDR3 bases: TGTGCCGGAAGTGATGGGACAACCTCTGGCTACACCTTC. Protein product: CAGSDGTTSGYTF.

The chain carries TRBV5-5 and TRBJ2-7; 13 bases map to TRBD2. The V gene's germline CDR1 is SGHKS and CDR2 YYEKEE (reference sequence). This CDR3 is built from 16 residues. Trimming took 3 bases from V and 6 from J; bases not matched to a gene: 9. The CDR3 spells CASSYWTSGSPGEQYF. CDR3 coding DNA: TGTGCCAGCAGCTACTGGACTAGCGGGAGTCCCGGCGAGCAGTACTTC.

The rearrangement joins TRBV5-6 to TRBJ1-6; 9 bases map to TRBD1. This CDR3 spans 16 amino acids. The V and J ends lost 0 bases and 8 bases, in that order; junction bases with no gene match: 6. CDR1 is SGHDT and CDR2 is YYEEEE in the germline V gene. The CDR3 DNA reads TGTGCCAGCAGCTTGGACAGGGGGCCGTATTATTCACCCCTCCACTTT. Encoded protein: CASSLDRGPYYSPLHF.

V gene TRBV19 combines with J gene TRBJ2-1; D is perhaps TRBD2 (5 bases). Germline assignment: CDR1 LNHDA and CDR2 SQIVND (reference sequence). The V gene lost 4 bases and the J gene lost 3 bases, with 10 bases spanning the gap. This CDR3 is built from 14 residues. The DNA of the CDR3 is TGTGCCAGTAGTACGGAGGACGTCTACAATGAGCAGTTCTTC. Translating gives CASSTEDVYNEQFF. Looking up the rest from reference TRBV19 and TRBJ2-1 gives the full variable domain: DGGITQSPKYLFRKEGQNVTLSCEQNLNHDAMYWYRQDPGQGLRLIYYSQIVNDFQKGDIAEGYSVSREKKESFPLTVTSAQKNPTAFYLCASSTEDVYNEQFFGPGTRLTVL.

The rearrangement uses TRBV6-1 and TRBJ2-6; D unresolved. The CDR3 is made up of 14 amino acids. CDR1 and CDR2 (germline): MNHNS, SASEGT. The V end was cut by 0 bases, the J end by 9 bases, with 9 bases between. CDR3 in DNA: TGTGCCAGCAGTGAAGCGCTTCTGGGCAACGTCCTGACTTTC. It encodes CASSEALLGNVLTF.

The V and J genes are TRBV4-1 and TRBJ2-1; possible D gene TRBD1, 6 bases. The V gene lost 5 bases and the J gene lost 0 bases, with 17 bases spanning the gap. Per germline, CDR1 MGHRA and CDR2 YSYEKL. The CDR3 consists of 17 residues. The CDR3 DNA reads TGCGCCAGCAGCGAATTATTACAGGGCCTCTCCTACAATGAGCAGTTCTTC. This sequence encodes CASSELLQGLSYNEQFF.

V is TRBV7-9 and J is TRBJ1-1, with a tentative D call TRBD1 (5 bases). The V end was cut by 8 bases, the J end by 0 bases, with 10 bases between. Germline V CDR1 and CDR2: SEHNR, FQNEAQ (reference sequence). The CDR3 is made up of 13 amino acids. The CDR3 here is CASVGTLNTEAFF. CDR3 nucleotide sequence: TGTGCCAGCGTTGGGACTTTGAACACTGAAGCTTTCTTT. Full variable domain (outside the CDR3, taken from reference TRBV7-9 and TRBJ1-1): DTGVSQNPRHKITKRGQNVTFRCDPISEHNRLYWYRQTLGQGPEFLTYFQNEAQLEKSRLLSDRFSAERPKGSFSTLEIQRTEQGDSAMYLCASVGTLNTEAFFGQGTRLTVV.

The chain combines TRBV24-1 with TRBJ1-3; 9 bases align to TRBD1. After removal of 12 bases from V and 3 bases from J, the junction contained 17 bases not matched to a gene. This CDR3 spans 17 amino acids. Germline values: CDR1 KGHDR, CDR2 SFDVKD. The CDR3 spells CAPVGTGKRCGGNTIYF. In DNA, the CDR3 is TGTGCCCCGGTCGGGACAGGGAAAAGATGTGGTGGAAACACCATATATTTT.

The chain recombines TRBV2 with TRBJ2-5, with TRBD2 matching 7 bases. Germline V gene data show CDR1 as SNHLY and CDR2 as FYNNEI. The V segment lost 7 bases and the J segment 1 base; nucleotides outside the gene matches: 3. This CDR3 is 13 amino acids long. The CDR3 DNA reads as TGTGCCAGCAAGGGGACTATCCAAGAGACCCAGTACTTC. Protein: CASKGTIQETQYF.

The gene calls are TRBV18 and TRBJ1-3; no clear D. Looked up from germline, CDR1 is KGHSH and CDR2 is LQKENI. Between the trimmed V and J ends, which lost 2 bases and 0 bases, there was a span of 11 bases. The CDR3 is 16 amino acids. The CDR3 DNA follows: TGTGCCAGCTCACCATTGGCCTCCAACTCTGGAAACACCATATATTTT. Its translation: CASSPLASNSGNTIYF.

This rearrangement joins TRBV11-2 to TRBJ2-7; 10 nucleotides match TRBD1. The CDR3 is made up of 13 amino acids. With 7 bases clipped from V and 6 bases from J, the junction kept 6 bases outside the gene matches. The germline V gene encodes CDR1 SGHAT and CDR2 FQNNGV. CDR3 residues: CASTPRTGGEQYF. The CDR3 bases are TGTGCCAGCACCCCCCGGACAGGGGGCGAGCAGTACTTC. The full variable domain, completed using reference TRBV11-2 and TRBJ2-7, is EAGVAQSPRYKIIEKRQSVAFWCNPISGHATLYWYQQILGQGPKLLIQFQNNGVVDDSQLPKDRFSAERLKGVDSTLKIQPAKLEDSAVYLCASTPRTGGEQYFGPGTRLTVT.